Included here is one T cell receptor (beta chain) sequence, with context. Its matching antigen is unknown. V was pared by 3 bases and J by 4 bases, with 3 bases of the junction left unmatched. The CDR3 contains 16 residues. Unique molecular identifiers were added to individual cDNA molecules. TCRdb reprocessed the 5' RACE reads via MiXCR and lists one record per CDR3 protein. The sample consists of about 52,000 distinct CDR3 sequences, roughly 10% of them appearing once. The sample is drawn from a study of early T cells in non-severe SARS-CoV-2 infection. Background on the study: It was bulk RNA from unsorted whole blood that was sequenced, and the chains were unpaired. Whole-study findings and limits: A preference for anti-spike CD8 responses marked VDJdb matching, which missed private and CD4 specificities.

This TCR was recovered from an adult who was a healthcare worker with PCR-confirmed SARS-CoV-2 infection or an uninfected control (not recorded which). This chain joins TRBV12-3 or TRBV12-4 and TRBJ2-1; 13 bases line up with TRBD2. Sequencing used whole blood. The CDR3 protein is CASSLTSGGLYNEQFF. The CDR3 DNA reads as TGTGCCAGCAGTTTGACTAGCGGGGGGCTGTACAATGAGCAGTTCTTC.